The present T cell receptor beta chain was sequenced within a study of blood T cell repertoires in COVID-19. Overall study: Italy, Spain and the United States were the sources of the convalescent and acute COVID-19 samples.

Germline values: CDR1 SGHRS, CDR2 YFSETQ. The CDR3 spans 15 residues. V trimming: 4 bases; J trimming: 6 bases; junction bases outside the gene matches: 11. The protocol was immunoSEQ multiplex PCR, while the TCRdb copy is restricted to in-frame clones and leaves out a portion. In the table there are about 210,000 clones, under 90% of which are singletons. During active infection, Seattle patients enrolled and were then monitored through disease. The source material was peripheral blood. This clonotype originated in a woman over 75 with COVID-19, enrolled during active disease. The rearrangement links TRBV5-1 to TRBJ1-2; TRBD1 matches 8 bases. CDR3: CASSLPRTGNDGYTF. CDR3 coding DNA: TGCGCCAGCAGCCTCCCACGGACAGGGAATGATGGCTACACCTTC.